This passage covers 24 T cell receptor beta chains from one sample sequenced in a study of cytomegalovirus exposure and HLA in healthy donors. The assay was immunoSEQ multiplex PCR, and TCRdb's table has in-frame clones only and misses some. The table shows about 200,000 clones, with 84% occurring only once. Sequencing input: PBMCs. The origin of the receptors is a woman aged 25 to 39 in good health and CMV-seropositive.

J is TRBJ1-2 and V is TRBV5-4; 7 bases are a match to TRBD1. CDR1 SGHNT and CDR2 YYREEE come from the germline V gene (reference sequence). The CDR3 has 13 residues. The J segment lost 8 bases and the V segment lost 2 bases, leaving 6 bases of the junction unmatched. The CDR3: CASSFYRGDGYTF. The CDR3 DNA reads TGTGCCAGCAGCTTTTACAGGGGTGACGGCTACACCTTC. Using reference TRBV5-4 and TRBJ1-2 for the parts outside the CDR3, the full variable domain is ETGVTQSPTHLIKTRGQQVTLRCSSQSGHNTVSWYQQALGQGPQFIFQYYREEENGRGNFPPRFSGLQFPNYSSELNVNALELDDSALYLCASSFYRGDGYTFGSGTRLTVV.

This clone showed up just once. V is TRBV5-1 and J is TRBJ2-1; the D gene is possibly TRBD1 (7 bases). Trimming removed 3 bases at V and 7 bases at J, with 23 bases between. The CDR3 extends over 17 amino acids. Germline-derived CDR1 and CDR2 are SGHRS and YFSETQ. The CDR3, as DNA: TGCGCCAGCAGCTCCCAGGGGGGCGGGATCCTCGGGAATGAGCAGTTCTTC. Translation gives CASSSQGGGILGNEQFF.

The V gene is TRBV7-2, the J gene TRBJ1-5; D ambiguous. The CDR3 runs 13 residues. The germline V gene has CDR1 SGHTA and CDR2 FQGNSA. V was trimmed by 6 bases and J by 0 bases, leaving 6 bases between them. The CDR3 coding sequence is TGTGCCAGCAGGGAGGATAGCAATCAGCCCCAGCATTTT. It codes for CASREDSNQPQHF.

V and J are TRBV2 and TRBJ1-5; no firm D call. The CDR3 spans 14 residues. Germline assignment: CDR1 SNHLY and CDR2 FYNNEI. Trimming removed 7 bases from V and 1 base from J, with 11 bases in between. CDR3 nucleotides: TGTGCCAGCACCGCGCGGAGGAGCAATCAGCCCCAGCATTTT. It encodes CASTARRSNQPQHF.

J is TRBJ1-1 and V is TRBV28; tentatively, D is TRBD1 (6 bases). The germline V gene has CDR1 MDHEN and CDR2 SYDVKM. Trimming took 4 bases from V and 1 from J, leaving 13 bases between them. The CDR3 totals 15 residues. CDR3 sequence (DNA): TGTGCCAGCAGTTCCGGGACACGTGCGAACACTGAAGCTTTCTTT. Protein: CASSSGTRANTEAFF.

The J gene is TRBJ2-1, the V gene TRBV27, with 13 bases lining up with TRBD2. This CDR3 region has 16 residues. Trimming at V came to 5 bases and at J to 10 bases, leaving 11 bases not matched to a gene. The V gene's germline CDR1 is MNHEY and CDR2 SMNVEV (reference sequence). CDR3 in amino acids: CASSPPGLAGVEEQFF. The CDR3 bases are TGTGCCAGCAGTCCCCCAGGACTAGCGGGAGTGGAGGAGCAGTTCTTC.

V usage is TRBV18 and J usage is TRBJ2-1, with TRBD1 matching 12 bases. The germline V gene has CDR1 KGHSH and CDR2 LQKENI. The J segment lost 8 bases and the V segment lost 3 bases, leaving 2 bases of the junction unmatched. CDR3 size: 14 residues. The CDR3 region has the DNA TGTGCCAGCTCACCGGGGACAGGGGGCGATGAGCAGTTCTTC. Encoded protein: CASSPGTGGDEQFF.

The V gene is TRBV6-5, the J gene TRBJ2-7, with D perhaps TRBD1 (6 bases). Between the trimmed V and J ends, which lost 4 bases and 5 bases, there was a span of 15 bases. The CDR3 has 14 amino acids. The germline V gene has CDR1 MNHEY and CDR2 SVGAGI. CDR3 sequence (DNA): TGTGCCAGCAGTTTCGGGACACAAGCTGACGAGCAGTACTTC. Protein product: CASSFGTQADEQYF.

The chain recombines TRBV5-6 with TRBJ1-1, with D perhaps matching TRBD1 (5 bases). This CDR3 spans 12 amino acids. Per the germline V gene, CDR1 is SGHDT and CDR2 is YYEEEE. V was shortened by 1 base and J by 11 bases, with 12 bases between the two germline ends. CDR3 nucleotide sequence: TGTGCCAGCAGCTTGACTGGACAAGCTGCTTTCTTT. Residues: CASSLTGQAAFF.

This chain joins TRBV28 and TRBJ2-1; TRBD2 aligns across 13 bases. Germline V CDR1 and CDR2: MDHEN, SYDVKM. The CDR3 extends over 18 amino acids. V gave up 3 bases and J gave up 7 bases; unmatched junction bases: 12. The CDR3 reads CASSFPAGLAGVRNEQFF. CDR3 coding DNA: TGTGCCAGCAGTTTCCCGGCAGGACTAGCGGGAGTGAGGAATGAGCAGTTCTTC.

The rearrangement uses TRBV25-1 and TRBJ2-5; TRBD2 is a possible D gene (6 bases). Germline V gene data show CDR1 as MGHDK and CDR2 as SYGVNS. The CDR3 is 15 residues long. Trimming took 1 base from V and 2 from J, leaving 11 bases between them. This CDR3 is CASSELLSGQETQYF. CDR3 DNA: TGTGCCAGCAGTGAATTGTTAAGCGGGCAAGAGACCCAGTACTTC.

The chain is built from TRBV30 and TRBJ1-5; D gene uncertain. Germline V gene sequence: CDR1 GTSNPN, CDR2 SVGIG (reference sequence). This CDR3 is 15 amino acids long. V lost 0 bases and J lost 0, with 9 bases in between. This chain's CDR3 is CAWSVESNSNQPQHF. CDR3 coding DNA: TGTGCCTGGAGTGTTGAGAGTAATAGCAATCAGCCCCAGCATTTT.

The rearrangement links TRBV2 to TRBJ2-5; no definite D call. The CDR3 consists of 14 residues. Trimming removed 1 base at V and 2 bases at J, with 8 bases between. Germline-derived CDR1 and CDR2 are SNHLY and FYNNEI. The DNA of the CDR3 is TGTGCCAGCAGTGAAGGGAGAGCTCAAGAGACCCAGTACTTC. Translated, it gives CASSEGRAQETQYF.

The genes are TRBV5-1 and TRBJ1-3, with 9 bases identical to TRBD1. Trimming took 0 bases from V and 3 from J; bases not matched to a gene: 10. Per the germline V gene, CDR1 is SGHRS and CDR2 is YFSETQ. This CDR3 is built from 18 residues. This chain's CDR3 is CASSLEGRQGVGGNTIYF. The CDR3 DNA follows: TGCGCCAGCAGCTTGGAAGGGCGACAGGGGGTCGGTGGAAACACCATATATTTT.

The chain uses TRBV7-9 and TRBJ1-4, with a weak D call TRBD1 (5 bases). CDR1 and CDR2 (germline): SEHNR, FQNEAQ (reference sequence). This CDR3 is built from 11 residues. Deletions cut 6 bases from V and 8 bases from J, with 7 bases between. CDR3 amino acids: CASRRGEKLFF. The CDR3 nucleotides are TGTGCCAGCAGACGGGGGGAAAAACTGTTTTTT.

The chain uses TRBV28 and TRBJ2-5; D remains unclear. The CDR3 is made up of 14 amino acids. V shed 1 base and J shed 5 bases, with 11 bases lying between them. The germline V gene encodes CDR1 MDHEN and CDR2 SYDVKM. The CDR3 loop reads CASSLFSFGETQYF. The CDR3, as DNA: TGTGCCAGCAGTTTATTCTCTTTCGGGGAGACCCAGTACTTC.

The chain employs TRBV5-6 and TRBJ2-7; 9 bases fit TRBD1. Germline lookup yields CDR1 SGHDT and CDR2 YYEEEE. CDR3 length: 16 amino acids. V lost 1 base and J lost 2; bases outside the gene matches: 7. The CDR3 DNA follows: TGTGCCAGCAGCTTGCACAGGGGGCGATGGCCCTACGAGCAGTACTTC. It is translated as CASSLHRGRWPYEQYF.

The chain links TRBV5-4 to TRBJ2-5, with 9 bases fitting TRBD1. The CDR3 is made up of 14 amino acids. V lost 2 bases and J lost 7; bases outside the gene matches: 6. Germline values: CDR1 SGHNT, CDR2 YYREEE (reference sequence). CDR3 amino acids: CASSLQGADVTQYF. CDR3 bases: TGTGCCAGCAGCTTACAGGGGGCAGACGTGACCCAGTACTTC.

V usage is TRBV2 and J usage is TRBJ2-1; 8 nucleotides align to TRBD2. The length of the CDR3 is 15 residues. V trimming: 6 bases; J trimming: 7 bases; junction bases outside the gene matches: 11. Looked up from germline, CDR1 is SNHLY and CDR2 is FYNNEI. CDR3 in amino acids: CASRNPGGPFNEQFF. CDR3 DNA sequence: TGTGCCAGCAGAAATCCGGGAGGGCCGTTTAATGAGCAGTTCTTC.

This clone was detected only a few times. The limits of the CDR3 on the DNA are not certain, so only TCRdb's listed CDR3 is given. This chain uses TRBV20-1 with TRBJ1-4; the D segment call TRBD1 is taken from the table without a DNA check. The CDR3 extends over 11 residues, inclusive of both ends. The germline CDR1 and CDR2 sequences are DFQATT and SNEGSKA (reference sequence). The CDR3 spells CSARWGVGTFF.

This chain connects TRBV4-1 to TRBJ1-2; no firm D call. CDR1 is MGHRA, CDR2 YSYEKL, per germline. Trimming shortened V by 0 bases and J by 4 bases, and 12 bases separated the two germline ends. The CDR3 length is 15 residues. DNA of the CDR3: TGCGCCAGCAGCCAAGATCTTAGTCCCGGCTATGGCTACACCTTC. Amino acid sequence: CASSQDLSPGYGYTF.

On this clone: Other DNA sequences of this sample code for an identical CDR3. This chain links TRBV27 with TRBJ2-7; tentative D call: TRBD1 (6 bases). Germline V gene sequence: CDR1 MNHEY, CDR2 SMNVEV (reference sequence). CDR3 length: 13 residues. Trimming cost V 0 bases and J 3 bases, with 6 bases left between them. The CDR3 nucleotides are TGTGCCAGCAGTTTATCAGGGGGCTACGAGCAGTACTTC. Protein: CASSLSGGYEQYF.

The chain joins TRBV6-5 to TRBJ1-5; D unclear. The CDR3 is 13 amino acids. Trimming pared 4 bases from V and 0 bases from J, leaving 4 bases between. Per germline, CDR1 MNHEY and CDR2 SVGAGI. The CDR3 loop is CASSSYSNQPQHF. The DNA of the CDR3 is TGTGCCAGCAGTTCTTATAGCAATCAGCCCCAGCATTTT.

The CDR3 loop reads CASSLLAGGGLAKNIQYF. The CDR3 DNA reads as TGTGCCAGCAGTTTACTGGCGGGAGGTGGGTTAGCCAAAAACATTCAGTACTTC. The rearrangement joins TRBV28 to TRBJ2-4, with TRBD2 identical over 8 bases. The germline V gene has CDR1 MDHEN and CDR2 SYDVKM. The CDR3 spans 18 residues. V dropped 2 bases and J dropped 0; count of bases not matched to a gene: 9.